A selection of T cell receptor beta chains follows, all from one sample in a study of Graves' ophthalmopathy and Graves' hyperthyroidism. Each CDR3 protein is one row after TCRdb ran MiXCR on the multiplex PCR reads. There are under 800,000 distinct CDR3 sequences in the sample; about 20% occur only once, and approximately 6.9% lies in the top ten. The sample was peripheral blood. The source of these receptors is a woman aged 18-35 years with stable Graves' hyperthyroidism. Some clones in this sample may be carry-over from other donors' samples. Each CDR3 is given with its conserved first and last residue. The order of the fields is D gene, clone size, V gene, J gene, CDR3 protein, CDR3 DNA. D genes are given only for firm matches. Where a row states a size, it is once, few, many or the class of an expanded clone; other rows omit it.

.	few	TRBV20-1	TRBJ1-2	CSASRTKRWHGYTF	TGCAGTGCTAGCAGGACCAAGCGGTGGCATGGCTACACCTTC
TRBD1	few	TRBV14	TRBJ2-5	CASSRTEGALQETQYF	TGTGCCAGCAGCCGTACTGAGGGGGCGCTTCAAGAGACCCAGTACTTC
.	.	TRBV2	TRBJ2-5	CASSGGDTSPQETQYF	TGTGCCAGCAGTGGGGGGGACACCTCTCCACAAGAGACCCAGTACTTC
TRBD2	many	TRBV6-1	TRBJ2-5	CASSEGLLAGAETQYF	TGTGCCAGCAGTGAAGGGCTTCTAGCGGGGGCTGAGACCCAGTACTTC
.	.	TRBV4-2	TRBJ2-2	CASSQGLAETGELFF	TGTGCCAGCAGCCAAGGGCTAGCCGAAACCGGGGAGCTGTTTTTT
.	.	TRBV6-1	TRBJ1-1	CATSDLDGTEAFF	TGTGCCACCAGTGACCTGGACGGGACTGAAGCTTTCTTT
TRBD1	.	TRBV6-5	TRBJ1-6	CASSYLTGSSSHLHF	TGTGCCAGCAGTTACCTGACAGGGAGTAGTTCACACCTCCACTTT
TRBD1	many	TRBV7-8	TRBJ1-5	CASSSADRVTGQPQHF	TGTGCCAGCAGCTCCGCTGACAGGGTAACGGGTCAGCCCCAGCATTTT
.	many	TRBV4-2	TRBJ1-6	CASSQDPGGGNSPLHF	TGTGCCAGCAGCCAAGATCCCGGGGGCGGCAATTCACCCCTCCACTTT
.	few	TRBV7-3	TRBJ2-2	CASSAQGSTGELFF	TGTGCCAGCAGCGCTCAGGGATCCACCGGGGAGCTGTTTTTT
.	many	TRBV7-2	TRBJ1-2	CASRSTYGYTF	TGTGCCAGCAGATCTACCTATGGCTACACCTTC
.	many	TRBV20-1	TRBJ1-2	CSASTVNYGYTF	TGCAGTGCTTCGACAGTTAACTATGGCTACACCTTC
.	many	TRBV2	TRBJ2-4	CASSEVYKNIQYF	TGTGCCAGCAGTGAGGTCTACAAAAACATTCAGTACTTC
.	few	TRBV18	TRBJ2-7	CASSPMPGASYEQYF	TGTGCCAGCTCACCCATGCCAGGGGCTTCCTACGAGCAGTACTTC
.	few	TRBV6-5	TRBJ2-4	CASSYSQENIQYF	TGTGCCAGCAGTTACTCGCAGGAAAACATTCAGTACTTC
TRBD2	few	TRBV18	TRBJ2-7	CASSPRPAGDYEQYF	TGTGCCAGCTCACCACGGCCAGCGGGAGATTACGAGCAGTACTTC
.	many	TRBV15	TRBJ2-7	CATSRDDAPGEQYF	TGTGCCACCAGCAGAGATGACGCTCCGGGCGAGCAGTACTTC
TRBD1	many	TRBV11-1	TRBJ1-1	CASSHRGAGTGFRTEAFF	TGTGCCAGCAGCCACCGAGGTGCCGGGACAGGTTTTCGCACTGAAGCTTTCTTT
TRBD1	many	TRBV7-9	TRBJ2-5	CASSLGQLETQYF	TGTGCCAGCAGCTTGGGACAGTTGGAGACCCAGTACTTC
.	many	TRBV7-9	TRBJ1-1	CASSLDRWNTEAFF	TGTGCCAGCAGCTTAGACCGCTGGAACACTGAAGCTTTCTTT
.	few	TRBV12-3/TRBV12-4	TRBJ1-2	CASSTVGGKQPGYTF	TGTGCCAGCAGTACGGTCGGGGGCAAACAACCGGGCTACACCTTC
TRBD1	few	TRBV11-2	TRBJ2-7	CASSYRGQGVYEQYF	TGTGCCAGCAGCTACCGTGGACAGGGAGTTTACGAGCAGTACTTC
.	many	TRBV7-2	TRBJ2-2	CASSLAALVGELFF	TGTGCCAGCAGCTTAGCGGCTTTGGTCGGGGAGCTGTTTTTT
TRBD2	.	TRBV20-1	TRBJ2-5	CSARLAGDLQETQYF	TGCAGTGCGAGACTAGCGGGGGATCTCCAAGAGACCCAGTACTTC
.	few	TRBV6-1	TRBJ2-4	CASNLRAGRNIQYF	TGTGCCAGCAACCTCCGGGCGGGGCGGAACATTCAGTACTTC
.	.	TRBV5-1	TRBJ1-2	CASSRADYGYTF	TGCGCCAGCAGCCGCGCAGATTATGGCTACACCTTC
.	few	TRBV12-3/TRBV12-4	TRBJ1-1	CASSSNGPLTGLSNTEAFF	TGTGCCAGCAGTTCGAACGGACCCCTTACAGGGTTGTCCAACACTGAAGCTTTCTTT
TRBD2	.	TRBV9	TRBJ2-7	CASSVGGLTTYEQYF	TGTGCCAGCAGCGTAGGGGGACTAACCACCTACGAGCAGTACTTC
TRBD1	many	TRBV28	TRBJ1-5	CASSGLGQGANQPQHF	TGTGCCAGCAGTGGGCTTGGACAGGGTGCCAATCAGCCCCAGCATTTT
.	many	TRBV12-3/TRBV12-4	TRBJ1-2	CASSLATGIAYGYTF	TGTGCCAGCAGTTTAGCGACGGGGATAGCGTATGGCTACACCTTC
TRBD1	.	TRBV6-1	TRBJ1-1	CASSRTGGTEAVF	TGTGCCAGCAGTCGGACAGGGGGCACTGAAGCTGTCTTT
TRBD1	.	TRBV18	TRBJ1-2	CASSPTTGGNYGYTF	TGTGCCAGCTCACCTACGACAGGGGGCAACTATGGCTACACCTTC
TRBD1	many	TRBV6-5	TRBJ1-2	CASSSSGGGGYTF	TGTGCCAGCAGTTCGTCAGGGGGCGGTGGCTACACCTTC
.	many	TRBV2	TRBJ1-6	CASSGDDSPLHF	TGTGCCAGCAGTGGGGATGATTCACCCCTCCACTTT
.	many	TRBV14	TRBJ1-1	CASSQRWAGRTEAFF	TGTGCCAGCAGCCAACGGTGGGCAGGGCGGACTGAAGCTTTCTTT
.	many	TRBV6-2/TRBV6-3	TRBJ2-2	CASSPTLSGGELFF	TGTGCCAGCAGTCCCACGCTCTCGGGCGGGGAGCTGTTTTTT
.	.	TRBV12-3/TRBV12-4	TRBJ2-5	CASTTTQGFGETQYF	TGTGCCAGCACCACCACCCAGGGTTTTGGAGAGACCCAGTACTTC
.	many	TRBV6-2/TRBV6-3	TRBJ1-2	CASSYGGVDRYGYTF	TGTGCCAGCAGTTACGGGGGGGTCGATCGGTATGGCTACACCTTC
.	many	TRBV4-2	TRBJ1-2	CASSRHTGDYGYTF	TGTGCCAGCAGCCGCCACACAGGAGACTATGGCTACACCTTC
.	.	TRBV20-1	TRBJ1-2	CSARDGAQPGYTF	TGCAGTGCCCGGGACGGAGCCCAACCGGGGTACACCTTC
.	many	TRBV5-4	TRBJ1-2	CASSSHGFVYGYTF	TGTGCCAGCAGCTCGCATGGTTTTGTCTATGGCTACACCTTC
.	many	TRBV30	TRBJ1-5	CAWSAGTLNQPQHF	TGTGCCTGGAGTGCAGGAACCCTTAATCAGCCCCAGCATTTT
TRBD1	many	TRBV13	TRBJ1-6	CASRRTGTSPLHF	TGTGCCAGCAGACGGACAGGGACTTCACCCCTCCACTTT
TRBD2	.	TRBV6-4	TRBJ2-2	CASRGLAGGQGTGELFF	TGTGCCAGCAGAGGACTAGCGGGGGGGCAGGGCACCGGGGAGCTGTTTTTT
.	many	TRBV7-9	TRBJ1-1	CASSLGDTLNTEAFF	TGTGCCAGCAGCTTAGGGGACACACTGAACACTGAAGCTTTCTTT